This passage covers 31 T cell receptor beta chains from one sample sequenced in a study of human CD8 memory T cell subsets (dated by TCRdb to 2020 to 2021). A Human TCR Profiling Kit was used to prepare UMI-labeled 5' RACE TCRbeta libraries. With the reads reprocessed by TCRdb, a single entry stands for each CDR3 protein sequence and no DNA is reported. This sample's table lists approximately 3,100 distinct CDR3 sequences. Jointly, the top ten make up around 31% of the sample. The sequencing input was CD8+ T cells from PBMCs. The receptors were sampled from a human donor in good health.

This clonotype is called medium-sized (0.01 to 0.1%) based on its frequency. V usage is TRBV7-9 and J usage is TRBJ2-7. The CDR3 length is 11 residues. The V gene's germline CDR1 is SEHNR and CDR2 FQNEAQ (reference sequence). CDR3 residues: CASVGDYEQYF.

The chain links TRBV7-8 to TRBJ2-7; the D call from TCRdb, TRBD2, cannot be confirmed without DNA. CDR3 length equals 15 residues. Germline V CDR1 and CDR2: SGHVS, FQNEAQ. This CDR3 is CASTLLTSEDYEQYF.

By frequency, this clonotype registers medium-sized (0.01 to 0.1%). The V call is TRBV10-3, the J call TRBJ1-5; checking the TCRdb D call of TRBD1 is not possible without DNA. The CDR3 has 14 amino acids. Germline V lookup: CDR1 ENHRY, CDR2 SYGVKD. CDR3 in amino acids: CAIGTGDSNQPQHF.

This clonotype is classed as medium-sized by frequency. This chain joins TRBV5-6 and TRBJ2-5. The CDR3 contains 13 residues. Germline-derived CDR1 and CDR2 are SGHDT and YYEEEE. The CDR3 sequence is CASSKEVQETQYF.

Measured by frequency, this clonotype is medium-sized. The J gene is TRBJ1-1, the V gene TRBV20-1. Germline CDR1 and CDR2: DFQATT and SNEGSKA (reference sequence). The CDR3 length is 11 residues. The CDR3 sequence: CSATRFTEAFF.

This clonotype is labeled medium-sized based on frequency. This CDR3 reads CASSYGGWASNEFF. V and J are TRBV6-2 or TRBV6-3 and TRBJ2-1. CDR1 is MNHEY, CDR2 SVGEGT, per germline. This CDR3 region has 14 residues.

V usage is TRBV12-3 or TRBV12-4 and J usage is TRBJ2-2. There are 11 residues in the CDR3. CDR3 protein: CASTITGELFF.

This clonotype is medium-sized (0.01 to 0.1%) by frequency. The chain recombines TRBV11-3 with TRBJ2-4; absent DNA, TCRdb's TRBD2 call cannot be checked. Germline CDR1 and CDR2: SGHNT and YENEEA. CDR3 size: 16 residues. Here the CDR3 reads CASSRPKAGSIGIQYF.

The genes are TRBV12-3 or TRBV12-4 and TRBJ2-7. The CDR3 covers 14 residues. The CDR3 is CASSFSGSGDEQYF.

This clonotype is deemed medium-sized (0.01 to 0.1%) by its frequency. The chain links TRBV7-2 to TRBJ2-3; there is no DNA to check the TCRdb D call of TRBD2. Germline CDR1 SGHTA, CDR2 FQGNSA. This CDR3 contains 18 residues. The CDR3 is CASSLGRLREARADTQYF.

The chain recombines TRBV28 with TRBJ2-7. Germline lookup yields CDR1 MDHEN and CDR2 SYDVKM. The CDR3 is made up of 12 amino acids. The CDR3 loop reads CASSFYSYEQYF.

This clonotype counts as medium-sized (0.01 to 0.1%) by frequency. V gene TRBV20-1 combines with J gene TRBJ2-3; there is no DNA to check the TCRdb D call of TRBD2. The CDR3 spans 17 residues. Looked up from germline, CDR1 is DFQATT and CDR2 is SNEGSKA (reference sequence). CDR3 loop: CSAVGLAGGPSTDTQYF.

The chain carries TRBV29-1 and TRBJ2-1. There are 13 residues in the CDR3. CDR1 and CDR2 (germline): SQVTM, ANQGSEA. This CDR3 is CSVEMESYNEQFF.

The V call is TRBV2, the J call TRBJ1-5; TCRdb selects TRBD1, and the lack of DNA leaves this call unchecked. The germline gives CDR1 SNHLY, CDR2 FYNNEI. The CDR3 is 11 residues long. CDR3 amino acids: CASGQGQPQHF. Complete variable domain (other parts from reference TRBV2 and TRBJ1-5): EPEVTQTPSHQVTQMGQEVILRCVPISNHLYFYWYRQILGQKVEFLVSFYNNEISEKSEIFDDQFSVERPDGSNFTLKIRSTKLEDSAMYFCASGQGQPQHFGDGTRLSIL.

By frequency, this clonotype is medium-sized (0.01 to 0.1%). This chain connects TRBV7-9 to TRBJ1-6; the D call of TRBD1 rests on TCRdb alone, since no DNA is present to check it. Per germline, CDR1 SEHNR and CDR2 FQNEAQ (reference sequence). The CDR3 runs 15 residues. The CDR3 spells CASSSGTGGLSPLHF.

V and J are TRBV12-3 or TRBV12-4 and TRBJ2-3; TCRdb picks TRBD1, but there is no DNA to check that call. The CDR3 is 15 amino acids. The chain's CDR3 is CASSFEGGATDTQYF.

According to its frequency, this clonotype is medium-sized. The V and J genes are TRBV6-6 and TRBJ1-5; checking the TCRdb D call of TRBD1 is not possible without DNA. The CDR3 consists of 13 residues. From germline, CDR1 is MNHNY and CDR2 SVGAGI (reference sequence). CDR3: CASSLGAGQPQHF.

The V and J genes are TRBV25-1 and TRBJ2-3; no DNA is available, so the TRBD2 call from TCRdb remains unchecked. Germline CDR1 is MGHDK and CDR2 is SYGVNS. The CDR3 spans 19 residues. The CDR3 region is CASSEYYRASGGAPDTQYF.

The genes are TRBV6-2 or TRBV6-3 and TRBJ2-6. The germline V gene has CDR1 MNHEY and CDR2 SVGEGT. The CDR3 loop spans 15 amino acids. CDR3 amino acids: CASSYQNSGANVLTF.

The chain uses TRBV9 and TRBJ2-3; TCRdb's D gene call, TRBD2, goes unchecked for lack of DNA. This CDR3 region has 15 residues. The germline V gene encodes CDR1 SGDLS and CDR2 YYNGEE. Here the CDR3 reads CASSLAGAGTDTQYF.

This chain connects TRBV7-6 to TRBJ2-5; lacking DNA, the TRBD2 call made by TCRdb goes unchecked. Germline V gene sequence: CDR1 SGHVS, CDR2 FNYEAQ. CDR3 length: 15 amino acids. The CDR3 here is CASSLEAGYQETQYF.

V gene TRBV9 combines with J gene TRBJ2-1; checking the TCRdb D call of TRBD2 is not possible without DNA. The germline CDR1 and CDR2 sequences are SGDLS and YYNGEE. This CDR3 has 16 amino acids. CDR3 residues: CASSVDLAGIYNEQFF. The full variable domain, in which reference TRBV9 and TRBJ2-1 provide the parts outside the CDR3, is DSGVTQTPKHLITATGQRVTLRCSPRSGDLSVYWYQQSLDQGLQFLIQYYNGEERAKGNILERFSAQQFPDLHSELNLSSLELGDSALYFCASSVDLAGIYNEQFFGPGTRLTVL.

In terms of frequency, this clonotype is medium-sized. The chain uses TRBV6-2 or TRBV6-3 and TRBJ1-5; TCRdb proposes TRBD1, but this gene call is untestable without DNA. Looked up from germline, CDR1 is MNHEY and CDR2 is SVGEGT. CDR3 length: 17 amino acids. The CDR3 protein is CASRGGSPDSIYQPQHF.

V gene TRBV5-6 combines with J gene TRBJ2-7. This CDR3 spans 14 amino acids. Per the germline V gene, CDR1 is SGHDT and CDR2 is YYEEEE. The CDR3 is CASSFALEPNKQYF.

V gene TRBV29-1 combines with J gene TRBJ2-2. Germline V gene data show CDR1 as SQVTM and CDR2 as ANQGSEA. The length of the CDR3 is 12 residues. Here the CDR3 reads CSAIGPTGELFF.

This clonotype is classed as medium-sized (0.01 to 0.1%) by frequency. This sequence joins TRBV19 and TRBJ2-7; there is no DNA to check the TCRdb D call of TRBD1. Germline lookup yields CDR1 LNHDA and CDR2 SQIVND (reference sequence). The CDR3 is made up of 14 amino acids. CDR3 sequence reads: CASSPGGNSYEQYF.

The V gene is TRBV3-1, the J gene TRBJ2-1; TCRdb designates TRBD2, a call that cannot be tested without DNA. Per the germline V gene, CDR1 is LGHDT and CDR2 is YNNKEL (reference sequence). The CDR3 loop spans 16 amino acids. The CDR3 region is CASSQELERGDNEQFF.

This clonotype is classed as medium-sized by frequency. CDR3 loop: CASSLGTSGDNEQFF. V usage is TRBV7-9 and J usage is TRBJ2-1; TCRdb selects TRBD2, and the lack of DNA leaves this call unchecked. CDR3 size: 15 residues. Germline CDR1 and CDR2: SEHNR and FQNEAQ (reference sequence). Full variable domain (missing parts from reference TRBV7-9 and TRBJ2-1): DTGVSQNPRHKITKRGQNVTFRCDPISEHNRLYWYRQTLGQGPEFLTYFQNEAQLEKSRLLSDRFSAERPKGSFSTLEIQRTEQGDSAMYLCASSLGTSGDNEQFFGPGTRLTVL.

This chain connects TRBV29-1 to TRBJ1-2; lacking DNA, the TRBD1 call made by TCRdb goes unchecked. Germline CDR1 reads SQVTM; CDR2 reads ANQGSEA. CDR3 size: 13 residues. Here the CDR3 reads CSARDRGHYGYTF.

This chain connects TRBV7-9 to TRBJ2-7. Germline loops: CDR1 SEHNR, CDR2 FQNEAQ (reference sequence). The CDR3 spans 11 residues. CDR3 loop: CASSSQYEQYF.

Here the CDR3 reads CASGRGSTEAFF. This sequence joins TRBV19 and TRBJ1-1. CDR3 length: 12 amino acids. Germline V CDR1 and CDR2: LNHDA, SQIVND (reference sequence).